These 10 T cell receptor beta chains were sequenced from one sample in a study of long-term antiretroviral therapy in people with HIV. Running of the v3.0 immunoSEQ assay took place at survey level. Sequencing was performed with immunoSEQ multiplex PCR; in TCRdb, only in-frame clones are kept and a portion is missing. Among some 22,000 clones, around nine tenths were seen once, and the ten largest hold 6.4%. The sequenced sample was unsorted PBMCs, obtained 0.6 years after starting antiretroviral therapy. Source of these receptors: a man aged 60-69 years with HIV.

The gene calls are TRBV2 and TRBJ2-6; 10 bases align to TRBD1. The germline V gene encodes CDR1 SNHLY and CDR2 FYNNEI. The CDR3 sequence is 21 residues long. V was clipped by 5 bases and J by 4 bases; unmatched bases: 20. CDR3: CASSRIIFDRGREAGANVLTF. The DNA for the CDR3 is TGTGCCAGCAGTCGGATTATTTTTGACAGGGGGCGCGAGGCCGGGGCCAACGTCCTGACTTTC. The variable domain in full, with the rest retrieved from reference TRBV2 and TRBJ2-6, is EPEVTQTPSHQVTQMGQEVILRCVPISNHLYFYWYRQILGQKVEFLVSFYNNEISEKSEIFDDQFSVERPDGSNFTLKIRSTKLEDSAMYFCASSRIIFDRGREAGANVLTFGAGSRLTVL.

The genes are TRBV11-2 and TRBJ2-3; 7 bases fit TRBD2. Looked up from germline, CDR1 is SGHAT and CDR2 is FQNNGV. This CDR3 is built from 14 residues. Germline trimming cut 0 bases from V and 8 bases from J; bases unmatched to any gene: 5. CDR3 sequence: CASSLDRGGGTQYF. The CDR3 region has the DNA TGTGCCAGCAGCTTAGATCGTGGGGGGGGTACGCAGTATTTT.

DNA for the CDR3: TGTGCCAGCAGCTTAGAGTGGGACTATGGCTACACCTTC. Translation: CASSLEWDYGYTF. This rearrangement joins TRBV7-2 to TRBJ1-2; D is undetermined. The germline gives CDR1 SGHTA, CDR2 FQGNSA. V gave up 1 base and J gave up 3 bases, with 6 bases separating them. The length of the CDR3 is 13 residues.

The genes are TRBV29-1 and TRBJ2-5; no clear D gene. V was shortened by 7 bases and J by 3 bases, with 9 bases between the two germline ends. Germline lookup yields CDR1 SQVTM and CDR2 ANQGSEA. The CDR3 spans 11 residues. The CDR3 nucleotides read TGCAGCGCGGACGGCGAAGAGACCCAGTACTTC. This codes for CSADGEETQYF.

This clone was observed a single time. The rearrangement joins TRBV5-1 to TRBJ2-5, with a weak D call TRBD1 (5 bases). Trimming removed 4 bases from V and 3 bases from J, with 13 bases in between. This CDR3 region has 14 residues. Germline V gene data show CDR1 as SGHRS and CDR2 as YFSETQ. CDR3 in amino acids: CASSLYGAEETQYF. The CDR3 DNA sequence: TGCGCCAGCAGCCTGTATGGGGCAGAAGAGACCCAGTACTTC.

CDR3 sequence (DNA): TGTGCCAGCAGCCCAACCCAGGACGTATCCTACAATGAGCAGTTCTTC. This gives the protein CASSPTQDVSYNEQFF. J is TRBJ2-1 and V is TRBV5-4; D uncertain. Per the germline V gene, CDR1 is SGHNT and CDR2 is YYREEE (reference sequence). The CDR3 extends over 16 amino acids. The V gene lost 4 bases and the J gene lost 1 base, with 15 bases spanning the gap.

V and J are TRBV15 and TRBJ2-5; no definite D call. From germline, CDR1 is LNHNV and CDR2 YYDKDF (reference sequence). This CDR3 spans 13 amino acids. V gave up 4 bases and J gave up 2 bases, with 8 bases separating them. DNA of the CDR3: TGTGCCACCAGCAATTCCCATCAAGAGACCCAGTACTTC. Translating gives CATSNSHQETQYF. The entire variable domain, with the rest obtained from reference TRBV15 and TRBJ2-5, is as follows: DAMVIQNPRYQVTQFGKPVTLSCSQTLNHNVMYWYQQKSSQAPKLLFHYYDKDFNNEADTPDNFQSRRPNTSFCFLDIRSPGLGDTAMYLCATSNSHQETQYFGPGTRLLVL.

CDR3 residues: CASSYQGETQYF. The CDR3 DNA reads TGTGCCAGCAGCTACCAGGGGGAGACCCAGTACTTC. The chain carries TRBV7-9 and TRBJ2-5; TRBD1 might be the D (6 bases). The ends were cut back, 4 bases at V and 5 bases at J, with 8 bases in the middle. Germline V lookup: CDR1 SEHNR, CDR2 FQNEAQ (reference sequence). CDR3 size: 12 residues.

The genes are TRBV11-2 and TRBJ1-3; 7 bases line up with TRBD1. The germline CDR1 and CDR2 sequences are SGHAT and FQNNGV. Trimming cost V 3 bases and J 5 bases; bases outside gene matches: 7. This CDR3 is built from 15 residues. The CDR3 nucleotides read TGTGCCAGCAGCTTTGGATCCAGGGGGAGAAACACCATATATTTT. Translated: CASSFGSRGRNTIYF.

The chain uses TRBV27 and TRBJ1-1; D gene unclear. Deletions cut 3 bases from V and 1 base from J, with 9 bases between. The CDR3 extends over 14 amino acids. Germline-derived CDR1 and CDR2 are MNHEY and SMNVEV (reference sequence). The CDR3 is CASSFGWTNTEAFF. The CDR3 DNA sequence: TGTGCCAGCAGTTTTGGTTGGACGAACACTGAAGCTTTCTTT.